The 30 T cell receptor beta chains below come from one sample, sequenced in a study of early T cells in non-severe SARS-CoV-2 infection. Each CDR3 protein gets one entry after TCRdb re-called the 5' RACE reads with MiXCR. The sample includes 30,000 to 35,000 distinct CDR3 sequences, roughly 6% of them seen just once. The sequenced sample consisted of whole blood. All receptors derive from an adult who was a healthcare worker with PCR-confirmed SARS-CoV-2 infection or an uninfected control (not recorded which).

This clonotype has just a few counts. One end of the junction fails to match germline, which may point to a read error. The V gene is TRBV11-2, the J gene TRBJ1-2, with no clear D. The germline CDR1 and CDR2 sequences are SGHAT and FQNNGV. This CDR3 comprises 12 residues. CDR3 loop: CASTSKAGQPAF. The DNA for the CDR3 is TGTGCCAGCACCTCAAAGGCAGGTCAGCCGGCATTC.

This clonotype was counted ten times or more. The CDR3 is CASSLVSSGLRYEQYF. CDR3 DNA sequence: TGTGCCAGCAGCTTAGTCTCTAGCGGTCTACGGTACGAGCAGTACTTC. This chain joins TRBV11-2 and TRBJ2-7; 7 positions match TRBD2. The CDR3 is made up of 16 amino acids. Germline V gene sequence: CDR1 SGHAT, CDR2 FQNNGV. J was trimmed by 4 bases and V by 1 base; bases with no gene match: 10.

In this sample, this clonotype turned up a few times. The J gene is TRBJ2-7, the V gene TRBV6-5, with D possibly being TRBD1 (6 bases). The ends were cut back, 6 bases at V and 5 bases at J, with 14 bases in the middle. The CDR3 loop spans 13 amino acids. Germline V gene lookup returns CDR1 MNHEY and CDR2 SVGAGI. The CDR3 sequence is CASSSRGWHEQYV. The DNA for the CDR3 is TGTGCCAGCAGCTCCAGGGGATGGCACGAGCAGTACGTC.

This clonotype was detected many times. The chain couples TRBV10-1 to TRBJ2-6, with D perhaps TRBD1 (5 bases). V lost 3 bases, J lost 1 base, and 19 bases lay in between. CDR1 WNHNN and CDR2 SYGVQD come from the germline V gene (reference sequence). The CDR3 totals 19 residues. The CDR3 loop is CASSETRERVESGANVLTF. DNA for the CDR3: TGCGCCAGCAGTGAAACCAGGGAAAGGGTCGAGTCTGGGGCCAACGTCCTGACTTTC.

This clonotype was seen ten or more times. V gene TRBV5-6 combines with J gene TRBJ2-7; D gene unclear. The CDR3 has 13 amino acids. Germline V lookup: CDR1 SGHDT, CDR2 YYEEEE. V was shortened by 3 bases and J by 4 bases, with 11 bases between the two germline ends. The CDR3 protein is CASSSLPGYEQYF. As DNA, the CDR3 is TGTGCCAGCAGCTCCCTTCCGGGTTACGAGCAGTACTTC.

This clonotype was detected ten times or more. The rearrangement joins TRBV27 to TRBJ2-1; unclear D gene. With 3 bases removed from V and 6 bases from J, the gap between germline ends came to 12 bases. The CDR3 contains 14 residues. The germline CDR1 and CDR2 sequences are MNHEY and SMNVEV (reference sequence). This chain's CDR3 is CASSFSLVANEQFF. In nucleotides, the CDR3 is TGTGCCAGCAGTTTTAGTCTAGTTGCCAATGAGCAGTTCTTC.

The genes are TRBV11-2 and TRBJ2-1; possible D gene TRBD1, 6 bases. The germline V and J ends were trimmed by 5 bases and 2 bases, with 13 bases remaining between them. This CDR3 contains 15 residues. Germline CDR1 is SGHAT and CDR2 is FQNNGV. The CDR3 region is CASSEQGPPYNEQFF. CDR3 in DNA: TGTGCCAGCAGCGAACAGGGACCCCCCTACAATGAGCAGTTCTTC.

This clonotype was found many times. The rearrangement links TRBV12-3 or TRBV12-4 to TRBJ2-3; TRBD2 agrees at 10 bases. CDR3 length: 15 amino acids. With 7 bases clipped from V and 5 bases from J, the junction kept 9 bases outside the gene matches. CDR3 nucleotides: TGTGCCAGCAAGATTAGCGGGAGGCAAGGAGATACGCAGTATTTT. Translating it yields CASKISGRQGDTQYF.

For this clonotype: Sequence at one end of the junction differs from germline and may be a read error. The gene calls are TRBV20-1 and TRBJ2-3; 9 positions match TRBD2. The CDR3 sequence is 16 residues long. Germline values: CDR1 DFQATT, CDR2 SNEGSKA (reference sequence). This CDR3 reads CSARGPAGGLTVTQYF. The DNA for the CDR3 is TGCAGTGCTAGGGGGCCAGCGGGAGGCTTAACAGTTACGCAGTATTTT.

With regard to this clonotype: With a much larger clone just one base away, this may be a read error. The chain is built from TRBV12-3 or TRBV12-4 and TRBJ2-1; no definite D call. The CDR3 runs 15 residues. CDR3 nucleotides: TGTGCCAGCAGTCCGACATCCCGCCCCTACAATGAGCAGATCTTC. Translated: CASSPTSRPYNEQIF.

The chain carries TRBV7-8 and TRBJ2-2, with 9 bases matching TRBD2. With V trimmed by 8 bases and J by 3 bases, 13 bases remained unmatched. Germline V lookup: CDR1 SGHVS, CDR2 FQNEAQ. The CDR3 spans 17 residues. The CDR3 DNA sequence: TGTGCCAGCCGCCTGTTGGGGGTAGCGGGGGACACCGGGGAGCTGTTTTTT. Residues: CASRLLGVAGDTGELFF.

This clonotype was observed many times. In nucleotides, the CDR3 is TGTGCCAGCAGTTCCACCCCGGGGAGCCTTTCCTACAATGAGCAGTTCTTC. It codes for CASSSTPGSLSYNEQFF. This sequence joins TRBV27 and TRBJ2-1; maybe TRBD2 (5 bases). This CDR3 contains 17 residues. In germline, CDR1 is MNHEY, CDR2 SMNVEV (reference sequence). The V and J ends lost 4 bases and 1 base respectively, with 17 bases between them.

This clonotype showed up many times. This chain joins TRBV5-1 and TRBJ2-7; 12 bases are shared with TRBD2. This CDR3 spans 15 amino acids. Germline CDR1 reads SGHRS; CDR2 reads YFSETQ. With 4 bases clipped from V and 3 bases from J, the junction kept 5 bases outside the gene matches. Here the CDR3 DNA reads TGCGCCAGCAGCAGACTAGCGGGGGATATCTACGAGCAGTACTTC. Its translation: CASSRLAGDIYEQYF.

V usage is TRBV29-1 and J usage is TRBJ2-5; D is unresolved. This CDR3 is 12 amino acids long. The ends were cut back, 3 bases at V and 4 bases at J, with 9 bases in the middle. CDR1 and CDR2 from the germline V gene are SQVTM and ANQGSEA. In DNA, the CDR3 is TGCAGCGTTGACCCCCGAGGAGAGACCCAGTACTTC. Its protein is CSVDPRGETQYF.

This clonotype has only a few counts. This rearrangement joins TRBV18 to TRBJ2-7, with 11 bases lining up with TRBD1. The J segment lost 6 bases and the V segment lost 1 base, leaving 2 bases of the junction unmatched. The CDR3 runs to 14 residues. Germline V gives CDR1 KGHSH, CDR2 LQKENI. The DNA of the CDR3 is TGTGCCAGCTCACCACTTGGGACAGGGGGCGAGCAGTACGTC. Its protein product is CASSPLGTGGEQYV.

There are many counts of this clonotype. CDR3 nucleotides: TGTGCCAGCAGCCAGGGGGCTCGGCAGCCCCAGCATTTT. Encoded protein: CASSQGARQPQHF. The J gene is TRBJ1-5, the V gene TRBV12-3 or TRBV12-4; 8 positions agree with TRBD1. CDR3 length: 13 amino acids. J gave up 7 bases and V 6 bases, and 5 bases lay outside the gene matches.

This clonotype was seen only a few times. This chain links TRBV2 with TRBJ2-2, with D uncertain. Trimming pared 6 bases from V and 5 bases from J, leaving 10 bases between. The CDR3 spans 13 residues. Germline CDR1 and CDR2: SNHLY and FYNNEI. The DNA for the CDR3 is TGTGCCAGCAGGGATCGTCGGACCGGGGAGCTGTTTTTT. Residues: CASRDRRTGELFF.

This clonotype was counted at least ten times. The chain uses TRBV12-3 or TRBV12-4 and TRBJ2-1; D ambiguous. The CDR3 runs to 12 residues. Trimming cost V 2 bases and J 7 bases, with 6 bases left between them. The CDR3 DNA follows: TGTGCCAGCAGTTTAAACCGTAATGAGCAGTTCTTC. Protein: CASSLNRNEQFF.

This clonotype was observed many times. The CDR3 coding sequence is TGTGCCAGCAGCTCGGCGGTCATCGCCACCGGGGAGCTGTTTTTT. Amino acids: CASSSAVIATGELFF. The rearrangement uses TRBV7-9 and TRBJ2-2; D gene ambiguous. V lost 4 bases, J lost 4 bases, and 13 bases lay in between. The germline gives CDR1 SEHNR, CDR2 FQNEAQ (reference sequence). The length of the CDR3 is 15 residues.

There are many counts of this clonotype. V usage is TRBV5-3 and J usage is TRBJ2-7, with TRBD2 matching 10 bases. TRBV5-3 is sorted into the ORF group, with uncertain function. This CDR3 contains 17 residues. Losses at the gene ends were 5 bases for V and 3 bases for J; bases not matched to a gene: 14. The CDR3 nucleotides are TGTGCCAGAAGTCCGCTTGGGTCTAGCGGGAGAAGCTACGAGCAGTACGTC. This encodes CARSPLGSSGRSYEQYV.

The CDR3 reads CASSLAGTTDTQYF. The CDR3 DNA is TGTGCCAGCAGCTTGGCCGGGACTACAGATACGCAGTATTTT. The chain employs TRBV5-4 and TRBJ2-3, with D tentatively TRBD2 (6 bases). The CDR3 consists of 14 residues. Trimming took off 0 bases at V and 3 bases at J, with 8 bases between the two ends. Germline CDR1 SGHNT, CDR2 YYREEE (reference sequence).

This clonotype was detected ten times or more. This chain joins TRBV29-1 and TRBJ2-1, with 8 bases fitting TRBD2. The CDR3 is 12 residues long. With 6 bases clipped from V and 6 bases from J, the junction kept 4 bases outside the gene matches. Germline loops: CDR1 SQVTM, CDR2 ANQGSEA. The CDR3 DNA reads TGCAGCGTCCGAAGCGGGGGCAATGAGCAGTTCTTC. As protein: CSVRSGGNEQFF.

The chain links TRBV7-3 to TRBJ1-1; TRBD1 might be the D (6 bases). The V end was cut by 5 bases, the J end by 4 bases, with 11 bases between. Per germline, CDR1 SGHTA and CDR2 FQGTGA. The CDR3 has 13 residues. DNA for the CDR3: TGTGCCAGCAGCCGTCCAGGGGCCACTGAAGCTTTCTTT. This codes for CASSRPGATEAFF.

At least ten counts were recorded for this clonotype. The genes are TRBV4-2 and TRBJ2-3; 13 nucleotides line up with TRBD2. V trimming: 4 bases; J trimming: 2 bases; junction bases outside the gene matches: 15. The germline V gene has CDR1 LGHNA and CDR2 YNFKEQ. This CDR3 spans 20 amino acids. The chain's CDR3 is CASSLGQLRTSGGLTDTQYF. The CDR3 nucleotides read TGTGCCAGCAGCCTCGGACAGCTTCGGACTAGCGGGGGCCTCACAGATACGCAGTATTTT.

This clonotype has ten or more counts. The chain has TRBV7-3 and TRBJ2-1; 9 bases are a match to TRBD1. Germline V lookup: CDR1 SGHTA, CDR2 FQGTGA. The CDR3 consists of 15 residues. Trimming took 2 bases from V and 4 from J; bases not matched to a gene: 3. The CDR3 region has the DNA TGTGCCAGCAGCTTAGACAGGGGGGCTTACAATGAGCAGTTCTTC. Translation gives CASSLDRGAYNEQFF.

This clonotype was recorded a few times. A read error may account for a junction end that differs from germline. The chain uses TRBV11-2 and TRBJ1-2; D is undetermined. The CDR3 consists of 13 residues. The germline V gene has CDR1 SGHAT and CDR2 FQNNGV. The CDR3 spells CASSLRTPPAGSF. The CDR3 bases are TGTGCCAGCAGCTTAAGGACCCCGCCAGCTGGCTCCTTC.

Many counts were recorded for this clonotype. The V and J genes are TRBV27 and TRBJ2-3; possibly TRBD2 for D (5 bases). There are 15 residues in the CDR3. The V end lost 2 bases, the J end lost 3 bases, and 12 bases lay between the germline ends. Germline V gene lookup returns CDR1 MNHEY and CDR2 SMNVEV (reference sequence). As DNA, the CDR3 is TGTGCCAGCAGTTTAGAGGGCCGCGGGACAGATACGCAGTATTTT. Its translation is CASSLEGRGTDTQYF.

As for this clonotype: Possible read error: a much larger clone is one base away. CDR3 region: CASSRTGVNVLTF. The CDR3 DNA follows: TGTGCCAGCAGCCGGACTGGGGTCAACGTCCTGACTTTC. The chain joins TRBV7-6 to TRBJ2-6; a weak D match, TRBD2 (5 bases). CDR1 SGHVS and CDR2 FNYEAQ come from the germline V gene. This CDR3 has 13 residues.

This rearrangement joins TRBV19 to TRBJ2-3; D assignment may be TRBD1 or TRBD2 (6 bases each). Germline assignment: CDR1 LNHDA and CDR2 SQIVND (reference sequence). Between the trimmed V and J ends, which lost 4 bases and 2 bases, there was a span of 22 bases. This CDR3 has 18 residues. CDR3 in DNA: TGTGCCAGTAGTACCTCGGGGGCACTTTCCGAGACCACAGATACGCAGTATTTT. Its protein product is CASSTSGALSETTDTQYF.

The V call is TRBV19, the J call TRBJ1-5; weak D call: TRBD1 (5 bases). The CDR3 is 13 amino acids. V was shortened by 5 bases and J by 2 bases, with 7 bases between the two germline ends. Germline CDR1 and CDR2: LNHDA and SQIVND (reference sequence). The CDR3 DNA sequence: TGTGCCAGTAGTCTGACAGGCAATCAGCCCCAGCATTTT. Its translation: CASSLTGNQPQHF.